This TCR beta chain emerged from a study of blood T cell repertoires in COVID-19. Across the study: PBMCs, B-cell-depleted T cells, or T cells were the source of the cDNA or gDNA that made up the material.

CDR1 is SGHNT, CDR2 YYREEE, per germline (reference sequence). The CDR3 is made up of 17 amino acids. V shed 0 bases and J 3 bases; nucleotides not matched to a gene: 5. Only in-frame clones appear in the TCRdb table, and some are missing; sequencing was by immunoSEQ multiplex PCR. Among 25,000 to 35,000 clones, roughly nine tenths were seen once, and the ten largest hold about 8%. The rearrangement joins TRBV5-4 to TRBJ2-5; 13 bases fit TRBD2. The source is a man between 65 and 85 years old with active or convalescent COVID-19. Specimen: peripheral blood. The CDR3: CASSLGTSGRGEETQYF. CDR3 bases: TGTGCCAGCAGCTTGGGGACTAGCGGGAGAGGTGAAGAGACCCAGTACTTC.